The 9 T cell receptor beta chains listed next were all sequenced from one sample in a study of blood T cell repertoires in COVID-19. Profiling relied on immunoSEQ multiplex PCR, and the TCRdb table lists in-frame clones only, not all of them. This sample has around 200,000 clones, with roughly four fifths found just once. The sequenced sample consisted of peripheral blood. Every receptor here comes from a woman in her thirties or forties with acute or convalescent COVID-19.

This clone was observed a handful of times. CDR3 sequence reads: CASSQDPGRNYGEQYF. The CDR3 region has the DNA TGTGCCAGCAGCCAAGATCCAGGGAGGAATTATGGCGAGCAGTACTTC. The V and J genes are TRBV4-2 and TRBJ2-7; D possibly corresponds to TRBD2 (6 bases). V was trimmed by 0 bases and J by 6 bases, leaving 18 bases between them. There are 16 residues in the CDR3. Germline values: CDR1 LGHNA, CDR2 YNFKEQ.

The chain recombines TRBV6-5 with TRBJ1-6, with 10 bases lining up with TRBD1. This CDR3 region has 15 residues. In germline, CDR1 is MNHEY, CDR2 SVGAGI. Trimming at V came to 2 bases and at J to 6 bases, leaving 1 base not matched to a gene. As DNA, the CDR3 is TGTGCCAGCAGTTACGGGGACAGGGGTAATTCACCCCTCCACTTT. Its translation is CASSYGDRGNSPLHF.

The chain joins TRBV28 to TRBJ1-4; possible D gene TRBD1, 5 bases. This CDR3 spans 18 amino acids. Deletions cut 5 bases from V and 4 bases from J, with 23 bases between. From germline, CDR1 is MDHEN and CDR2 SYDVKM. CDR3: CASSHMPTDRPLNEKLFF. The DNA for the CDR3 is TGTGCCAGCAGTCACATGCCGACAGATCGCCCCCTTAATGAAAAACTGTTTTTT.

This chain joins TRBV4-1 and TRBJ2-1; D is perhaps TRBD1 (5 bases). V was trimmed by 4 bases and J by 1 base, leaving 17 bases between them. The CDR3 has 17 amino acids. The V gene's germline CDR1 is MGHRA and CDR2 YSYEKL. The chain's CDR3 is CASSLRQWRGSYNEQFF. In DNA form, the CDR3 reads TGCGCCAGCAGCCTCCGACAGTGGCGCGGATCCTACAATGAGCAGTTCTTC.

The V and J genes are TRBV11-3 and TRBJ2-2; D gene unclear. The CDR3 loop spans 13 amino acids. Germline CDR1 reads SGHNT; CDR2 reads YENEEA. V lost 3 bases to trimming and J lost 13 bases, with 15 bases between them. CDR3 protein: CASSFLPGHRLFF. CDR3 nucleotide sequence: TGTGCCAGCAGCTTCCTACCGGGTCATAGGCTGTTTTTT.

This rearrangement joins TRBV24-1 to TRBJ2-2; no firm D call. CDR1 is KGHDR, CDR2 SFDVKD, per germline. Trimming took 6 bases from V and 1 from J, leaving 11 bases between them. The CDR3 sequence is 15 residues long. CDR3 in amino acids: CATSPSRWNTGELFF. CDR3 sequence (DNA): TGTGCCACCAGTCCCTCTCGTTGGAACACCGGGGAGCTGTTTTTT.

The chain joins TRBV6-5 to TRBJ2-7; 8 bases are a match to TRBD1. CDR1 MNHEY and CDR2 SVGAGI come from the germline V gene. This CDR3 has 14 residues. Trimming at V came to 4 bases and at J to 2 bases, leaving 4 bases not matched to a gene. As DNA, the CDR3 is TGTGCCAGCAGTTGGACAGGGTCGGCCTACGAGCAGTACTTC. This translates into CASSWTGSAYEQYF.

The CDR3 loop reads CASSSTGIGNTIYF. The CDR3 coding sequence is TGTGCCAGCAGCTCGACCGGGATCGGAAACACCATATATTTT. J is TRBJ1-3 and V is TRBV28, with D unresolved. The CDR3 runs 14 residues. CDR1 MDHEN and CDR2 SYDVKM come from the germline V gene. Trimming shortened V by 6 bases and J by 4 bases, and 13 bases separated the two germline ends.

The chain combines TRBV3-1 (or the pseudogene TRBV3-2) with TRBJ2-3, with 8 bases identical to TRBD2. The CDR3 covers 17 residues. Germline V gene sequence: CDR1 LGHDT, CDR2 YNNKEL (reference sequence). J gave up 4 bases and V 4 bases, and 13 bases lay outside the gene matches. CDR3 coding DNA: TGTGCCAGCAGCCTCCGAAGAGCAGCGGGGGCCTCAGATACGCAGTATTTT. Protein product: CASSLRRAAGASDTQYF.